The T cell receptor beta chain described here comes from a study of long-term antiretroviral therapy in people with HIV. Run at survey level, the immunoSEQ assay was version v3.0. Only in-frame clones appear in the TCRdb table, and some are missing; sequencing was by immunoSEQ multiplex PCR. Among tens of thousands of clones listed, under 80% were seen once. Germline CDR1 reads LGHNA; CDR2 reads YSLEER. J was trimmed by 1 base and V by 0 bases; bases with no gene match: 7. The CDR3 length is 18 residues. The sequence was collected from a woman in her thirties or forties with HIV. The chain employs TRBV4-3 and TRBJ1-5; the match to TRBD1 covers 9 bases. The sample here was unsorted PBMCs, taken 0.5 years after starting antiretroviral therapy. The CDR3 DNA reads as TGCGCCAGCAGCCAAGACTTAGTCGGGACAGGGAGCAATCAGCCCCAGCATTTT. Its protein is CASSQDLVGTGSNQPQHF.